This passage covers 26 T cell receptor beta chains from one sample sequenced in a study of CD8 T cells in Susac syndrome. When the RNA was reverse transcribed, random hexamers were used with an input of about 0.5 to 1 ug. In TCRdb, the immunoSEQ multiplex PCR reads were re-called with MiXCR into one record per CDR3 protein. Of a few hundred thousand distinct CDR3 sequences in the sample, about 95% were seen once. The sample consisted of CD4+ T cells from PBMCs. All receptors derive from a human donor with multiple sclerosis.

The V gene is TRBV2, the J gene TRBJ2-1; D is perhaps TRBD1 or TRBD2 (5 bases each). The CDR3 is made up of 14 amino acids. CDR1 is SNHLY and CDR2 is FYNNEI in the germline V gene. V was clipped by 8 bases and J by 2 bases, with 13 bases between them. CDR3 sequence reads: CASEGPLPYNEQFF. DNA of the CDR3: TGTGCCAGCGAGGGACCTTTACCCTACAATGAGCAGTTCTTC.

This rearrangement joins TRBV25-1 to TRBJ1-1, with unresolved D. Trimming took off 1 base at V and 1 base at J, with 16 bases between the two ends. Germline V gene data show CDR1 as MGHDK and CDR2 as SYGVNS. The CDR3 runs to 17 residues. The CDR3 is CASSEFFGDLKNTEAFF. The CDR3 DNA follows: TGTGCCAGCAGTGAATTTTTTGGCGATCTCAAGAACACTGAAGCTTTCTTT. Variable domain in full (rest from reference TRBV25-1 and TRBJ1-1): EADIYQTPRYLVIGTGKKITLECSQTMGHDKMYWYQQDPGMELHLIHYSYGVNSTEKGDLSSESTVSRIRTEHFPLTLESARPSHTSQYLCASSEFFGDLKNTEAFFGQGTRLTVV.

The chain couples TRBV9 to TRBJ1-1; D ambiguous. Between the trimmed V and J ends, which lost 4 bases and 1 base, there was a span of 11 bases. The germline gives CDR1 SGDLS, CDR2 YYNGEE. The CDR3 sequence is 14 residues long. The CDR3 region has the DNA TGTGCCAGCAGCCTCCAATCGGCGAACACTGAAGCTTTCTTT. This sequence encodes CASSLQSANTEAFF.

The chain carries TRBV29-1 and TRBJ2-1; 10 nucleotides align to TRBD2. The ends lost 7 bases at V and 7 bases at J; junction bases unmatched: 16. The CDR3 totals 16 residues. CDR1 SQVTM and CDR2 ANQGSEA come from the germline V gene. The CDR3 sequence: CSGNQRGGVVGNEQFF. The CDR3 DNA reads TGCAGCGGAAATCAGCGGGGGGGTGTTGTCGGGAATGAGCAGTTCTTC.

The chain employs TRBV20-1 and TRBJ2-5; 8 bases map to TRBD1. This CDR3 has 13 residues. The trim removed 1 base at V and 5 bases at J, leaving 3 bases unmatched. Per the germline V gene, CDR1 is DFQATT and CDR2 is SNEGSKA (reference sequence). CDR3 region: CSARGQGRETQYF. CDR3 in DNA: TGCAGTGCTAGAGGACAGGGGAGGGAGACCCAGTACTTC.

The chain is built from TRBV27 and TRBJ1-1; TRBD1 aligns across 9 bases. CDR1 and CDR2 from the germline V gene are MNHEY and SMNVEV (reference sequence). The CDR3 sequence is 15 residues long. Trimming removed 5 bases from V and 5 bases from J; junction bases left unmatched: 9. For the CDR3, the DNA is TGTGCCAGCAGTAAACTAGGGACAGGGCGGACTGAAGCTTTCTTT. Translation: CASSKLGTGRTEAFF.

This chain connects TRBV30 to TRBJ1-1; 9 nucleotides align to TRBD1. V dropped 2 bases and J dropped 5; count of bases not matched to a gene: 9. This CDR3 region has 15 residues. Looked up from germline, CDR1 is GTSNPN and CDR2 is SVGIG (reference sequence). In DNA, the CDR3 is TGTGCCTGGAGTCCCAAGGGACAGGGCCTGACTGAAGCTTTCTTT. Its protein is CAWSPKGQGLTEAFF.

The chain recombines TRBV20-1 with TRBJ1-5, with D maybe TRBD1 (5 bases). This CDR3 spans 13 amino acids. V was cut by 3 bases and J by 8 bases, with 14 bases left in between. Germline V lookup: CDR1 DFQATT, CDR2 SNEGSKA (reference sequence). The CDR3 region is CSASGDGLKPQHF. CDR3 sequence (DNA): TGCAGTGCTAGTGGGGACGGGCTGAAGCCCCAGCATTTT.

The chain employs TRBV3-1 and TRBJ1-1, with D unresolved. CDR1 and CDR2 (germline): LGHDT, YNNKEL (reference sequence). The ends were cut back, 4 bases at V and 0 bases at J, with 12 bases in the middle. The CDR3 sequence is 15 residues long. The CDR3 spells CASSRTVSLNTEAFF. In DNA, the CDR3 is TGTGCCAGCAGCCGGACGGTGAGTTTGAACACTGAAGCTTTCTTT.

CDR3 residues: CASSFRGQTTDTQYF. CDR3 sequence (DNA): TGCGCCAGCAGCTTCCGCGGACAGACCACAGATACGCAGTATTTT. The chain couples TRBV5-1 to TRBJ2-3, with D possibly being TRBD1 (6 bases). The CDR3 length is 15 residues. Looked up from germline, CDR1 is SGHRS and CDR2 is YFSETQ. V gave up 2 bases and J gave up 2 bases, with 12 bases separating them. The full variable domain, completed using reference TRBV5-1 and TRBJ2-3, is KAGVTQTPRYLIKTRGQQVTLSCSPISGHRSVSWYQQTPGQGLQFLFEYFSETQRNKGNFPGRFSGRQFSNSRSEMNVSTLELGDSALYLCASSFRGQTTDTQYFGPGTRLTVL.

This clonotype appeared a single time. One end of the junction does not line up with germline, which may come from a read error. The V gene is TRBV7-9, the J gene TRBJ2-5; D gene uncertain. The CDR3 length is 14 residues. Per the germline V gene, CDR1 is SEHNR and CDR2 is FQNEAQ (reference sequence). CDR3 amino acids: CASSLVEAEETQYF. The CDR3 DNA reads TGTGCCAGCAGCTTAGTTGAGGCCGAAGAAACCCAGTACTTC.

CDR3 in DNA: TGCGCCAGCAGCTTGGAAGGACAACAGGGGACTAGCCTGTACTTC. This gives the protein CASSLEGQQGTSLYF. The chain has TRBV5-1 and TRBJ2-5; 9 nucleotides line up with TRBD2. The CDR3 runs to 15 residues. The germline V gene encodes CDR1 SGHRS and CDR2 YFSETQ. V shed 0 bases and J 13 bases; nucleotides not matched to a gene: 13. The full variable domain, with the rest looked up from reference TRBV5-1 and TRBJ2-5, is KAGVTQTPRYLIKTRGQQVTLSCSPISGHRSVSWYQQTPGQGLQFLFEYFSETQRNKGNFPGRFSGRQFSNSRSEMNVSTLELGDSALYLCASSLEGQQGTSLYFGPGTRLLVL.

In nucleotides, the CDR3 is TGTGCCAGCAGTGTAGTGGAGACCCAGTACTTC. It is translated as CASSVVETQYF. The chain joins TRBV25-1 to TRBJ2-5; no definite D call. Germline V lookup: CDR1 MGHDK, CDR2 SYGVNS. Trimming removed 4 bases at V and 5 bases at J, with 5 bases between. The CDR3 totals 11 residues.

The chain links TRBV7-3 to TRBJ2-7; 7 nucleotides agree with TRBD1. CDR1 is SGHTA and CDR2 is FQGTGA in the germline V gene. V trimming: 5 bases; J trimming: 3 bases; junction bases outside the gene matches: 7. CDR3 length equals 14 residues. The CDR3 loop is CASSPGTAYYEQYF. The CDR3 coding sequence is TGTGCCAGCAGCCCCGGGACAGCCTACTACGAGCAGTACTTC.

The CDR3, as DNA: TGTGCCAGCAGTGAAAGACTCTTTGATGGCTACACCTTC. It encodes CASSERLFDGYTF. This sequence joins TRBV25-1 and TRBJ1-2; D unclear. V lost 2 bases, J lost 6 bases, and 10 bases lay in between. Germline CDR1 reads MGHDK; CDR2 reads SYGVNS. The CDR3 is 13 residues long.

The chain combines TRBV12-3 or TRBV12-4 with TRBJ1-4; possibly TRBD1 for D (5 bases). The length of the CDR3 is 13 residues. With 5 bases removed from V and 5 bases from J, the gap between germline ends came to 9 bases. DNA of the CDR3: TGTGCCAGCAGTCTGAGACAGAATGAAAAACTGTTTTTT. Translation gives CASSLRQNEKLFF.

DNA of the CDR3: TGTGCCAGCAGCCCCGGCGGGACATCGCCTAATGAAAAACTGTTTTTT. Amino acid sequence: CASSPGGTSPNEKLFF. V is TRBV7-3 and J is TRBJ1-4, with D tentatively TRBD1 (6 bases). Germline V gene data show CDR1 as SGHTA and CDR2 as FQGTGA. The CDR3 is 16 amino acids. The V gene lost 5 bases and the J gene lost 3 bases, with 16 bases spanning the gap.

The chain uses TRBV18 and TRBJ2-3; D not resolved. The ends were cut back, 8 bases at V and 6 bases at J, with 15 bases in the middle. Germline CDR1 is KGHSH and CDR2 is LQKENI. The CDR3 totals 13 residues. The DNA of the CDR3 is TGTGCCAGCCGGCCGAGCAATGGGGATACGCAGTATTTT. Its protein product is CASRPSNGDTQYF.

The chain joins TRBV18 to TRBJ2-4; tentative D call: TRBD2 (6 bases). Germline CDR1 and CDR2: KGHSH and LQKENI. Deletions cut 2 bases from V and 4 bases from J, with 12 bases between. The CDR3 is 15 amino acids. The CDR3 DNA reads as TGTGCCAGCTCACCAGGTCAACTAGCAAAAAACATTCAGTACTTC. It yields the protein CASSPGQLAKNIQYF.

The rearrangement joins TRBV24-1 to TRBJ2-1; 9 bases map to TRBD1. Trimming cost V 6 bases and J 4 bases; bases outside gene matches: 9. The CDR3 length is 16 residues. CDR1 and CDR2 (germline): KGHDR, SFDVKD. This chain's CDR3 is CATSSTGTGSYNEQFF. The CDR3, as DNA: TGTGCCACCAGTTCTACCGGGACAGGGAGTTACAATGAGCAGTTCTTC.

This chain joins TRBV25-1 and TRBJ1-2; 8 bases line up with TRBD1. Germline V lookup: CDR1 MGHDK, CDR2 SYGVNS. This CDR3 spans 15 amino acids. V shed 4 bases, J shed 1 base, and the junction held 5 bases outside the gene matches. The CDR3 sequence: CASSGVDRGNYGYTF. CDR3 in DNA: TGTGCCAGCAGTGGGGTCGACAGGGGTAACTATGGCTACACCTTC.

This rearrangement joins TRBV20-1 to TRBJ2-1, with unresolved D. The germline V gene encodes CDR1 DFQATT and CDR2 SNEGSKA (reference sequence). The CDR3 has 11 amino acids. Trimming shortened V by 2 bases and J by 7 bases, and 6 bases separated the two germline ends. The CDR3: CSARRDNEQFF. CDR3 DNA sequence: TGCAGTGCTAGACGAGATAATGAGCAGTTCTTC.

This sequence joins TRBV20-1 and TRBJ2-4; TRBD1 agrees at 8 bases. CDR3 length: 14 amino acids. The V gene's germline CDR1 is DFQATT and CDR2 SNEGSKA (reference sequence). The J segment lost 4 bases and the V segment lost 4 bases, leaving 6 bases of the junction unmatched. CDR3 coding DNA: TGCAGTGCTACCCAGGGGGCACCAAAAAACATTCAGTACTTC. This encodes CSATQGAPKNIQYF.

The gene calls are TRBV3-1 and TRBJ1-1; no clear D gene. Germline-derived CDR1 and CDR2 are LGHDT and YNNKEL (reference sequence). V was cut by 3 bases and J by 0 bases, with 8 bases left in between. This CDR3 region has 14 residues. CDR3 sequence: CASSQYKMNTEAFF. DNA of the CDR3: TGTGCCAGCAGCCAGTACAAGATGAACACTGAAGCTTTCTTT.

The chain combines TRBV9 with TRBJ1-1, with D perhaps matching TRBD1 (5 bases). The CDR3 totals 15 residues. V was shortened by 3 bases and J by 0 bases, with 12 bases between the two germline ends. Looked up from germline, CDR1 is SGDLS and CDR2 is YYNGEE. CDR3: CASSAWDPMNTEAFF. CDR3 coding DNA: TGTGCCAGCAGCGCCTGGGACCCCATGAACACTGAAGCTTTCTTT.

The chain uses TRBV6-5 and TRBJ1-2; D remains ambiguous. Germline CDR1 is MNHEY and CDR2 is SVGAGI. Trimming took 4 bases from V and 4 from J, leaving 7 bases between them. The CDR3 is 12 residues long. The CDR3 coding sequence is TGTGCCAGCAGTTCACCTAGCTATGGCTACACCTTC. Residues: CASSSPSYGYTF.